The present T cell receptor (beta chain) was sequenced within a study of a mutant IDH1 vaccine in newly diagnosed glioma. Study-wide background: Every participant had undergone radiotherapy, temozolomide, or both before, and most underwent both.

This clone has just a few counts. Time point specified: baseline, week 1 (first vaccination visit). As to treatment: pre-vaccination baseline after standard-of-care therapy. Germline assignment: CDR1 MNHEY and CDR2 SMNVEV (reference sequence). With 5 bases removed from V and 11 bases from J, the gap between germline ends came to 13 bases. CDR3 length equals 13 residues. Repertoires were generated with immunoSEQ multiplex PCR, while TCRdb's copy carries only in-frame clones and drops some. The data contain some 95,000 clones, just under 80% of them singletons. The sample in question was PBMCs, obtained from a glioma patient treated with radiotherapy, temozolomide or both. The chain carries TRBV27 and TRBJ1-6; D gene uncertain. This TCR came from a middle-aged man with glioma. The CDR3 coding sequence is TGTGCCAGCAGTAGCGTTGGGTGGGCACCCCTCCACTTT. This gives the protein CASSSVGWAPLHF.